This TCR beta chain was obtained from a study of T cell responses to AZD1222 COVID-19 vaccine. Broader study findings: With two AZD1222 doses given, Spike-specific TCR breadth and depth both rose.

TCRdb keeps only in-frame clones here, not all; method: immunoSEQ multiplex PCR. The profile shows 150,000 to 200,000 clones, 85% to 90% of them singletons. As regards this clone: Its target is not known.

J gave up 8 bases and V 2 bases, and 9 bases lay outside the gene matches. The CDR3 has 16 amino acids. In germline, CDR1 is SEHNR, CDR2 FQNEAQ (reference sequence). The sample consisted of peripheral blood, taken on day 0 of AZD1222 vaccination. The chain has TRBV7-9 and TRBJ1-2; TRBD1 matches at 12 bases. This sequence originates from an adult in good health. The CDR3 nucleotides are TGTGCCAGCAGCTTACCTGGGACAGGGGGCGATCCAGGCTACACCTTC. Translated: CASSLPGTGGDPGYTF.